This T cell receptor beta chain was identified during a study of T cell responses to AZD1222 COVID-19 vaccine. Study outcomes and limitations: Targets within unmutated variant regions were reportedly found for nearly half of spike-specific TCRs.

This CDR3 has 15 residues. Trimming took off 0 bases at V and 4 bases at J, with 10 bases between the two ends. Germline lookup yields CDR1 SNHLY and CDR2 FYNNEI. Assay used: immunoSEQ multiplex PCR; TCRdb lists only in-frame clones, some missing. The top ten hold 5.5% to 8% of the sample, which has roughly 110,000 clones, roughly 90% seen once. This clone was observed a single time. Antigen unknown. The sequence was obtained from an adult in good health. The chain has TRBV2 and TRBJ1-3; D possibly corresponds to TRBD1 (6 bases). The sample consisted of peripheral blood, taken on day 0 of AZD1222 vaccination. Here the CDR3 DNA reads TGTGCCAGCAGTGAAGCTCCAGGGGCAGGAAACACCATATATTTT. Amino acids: CASSEAPGAGNTIYF.